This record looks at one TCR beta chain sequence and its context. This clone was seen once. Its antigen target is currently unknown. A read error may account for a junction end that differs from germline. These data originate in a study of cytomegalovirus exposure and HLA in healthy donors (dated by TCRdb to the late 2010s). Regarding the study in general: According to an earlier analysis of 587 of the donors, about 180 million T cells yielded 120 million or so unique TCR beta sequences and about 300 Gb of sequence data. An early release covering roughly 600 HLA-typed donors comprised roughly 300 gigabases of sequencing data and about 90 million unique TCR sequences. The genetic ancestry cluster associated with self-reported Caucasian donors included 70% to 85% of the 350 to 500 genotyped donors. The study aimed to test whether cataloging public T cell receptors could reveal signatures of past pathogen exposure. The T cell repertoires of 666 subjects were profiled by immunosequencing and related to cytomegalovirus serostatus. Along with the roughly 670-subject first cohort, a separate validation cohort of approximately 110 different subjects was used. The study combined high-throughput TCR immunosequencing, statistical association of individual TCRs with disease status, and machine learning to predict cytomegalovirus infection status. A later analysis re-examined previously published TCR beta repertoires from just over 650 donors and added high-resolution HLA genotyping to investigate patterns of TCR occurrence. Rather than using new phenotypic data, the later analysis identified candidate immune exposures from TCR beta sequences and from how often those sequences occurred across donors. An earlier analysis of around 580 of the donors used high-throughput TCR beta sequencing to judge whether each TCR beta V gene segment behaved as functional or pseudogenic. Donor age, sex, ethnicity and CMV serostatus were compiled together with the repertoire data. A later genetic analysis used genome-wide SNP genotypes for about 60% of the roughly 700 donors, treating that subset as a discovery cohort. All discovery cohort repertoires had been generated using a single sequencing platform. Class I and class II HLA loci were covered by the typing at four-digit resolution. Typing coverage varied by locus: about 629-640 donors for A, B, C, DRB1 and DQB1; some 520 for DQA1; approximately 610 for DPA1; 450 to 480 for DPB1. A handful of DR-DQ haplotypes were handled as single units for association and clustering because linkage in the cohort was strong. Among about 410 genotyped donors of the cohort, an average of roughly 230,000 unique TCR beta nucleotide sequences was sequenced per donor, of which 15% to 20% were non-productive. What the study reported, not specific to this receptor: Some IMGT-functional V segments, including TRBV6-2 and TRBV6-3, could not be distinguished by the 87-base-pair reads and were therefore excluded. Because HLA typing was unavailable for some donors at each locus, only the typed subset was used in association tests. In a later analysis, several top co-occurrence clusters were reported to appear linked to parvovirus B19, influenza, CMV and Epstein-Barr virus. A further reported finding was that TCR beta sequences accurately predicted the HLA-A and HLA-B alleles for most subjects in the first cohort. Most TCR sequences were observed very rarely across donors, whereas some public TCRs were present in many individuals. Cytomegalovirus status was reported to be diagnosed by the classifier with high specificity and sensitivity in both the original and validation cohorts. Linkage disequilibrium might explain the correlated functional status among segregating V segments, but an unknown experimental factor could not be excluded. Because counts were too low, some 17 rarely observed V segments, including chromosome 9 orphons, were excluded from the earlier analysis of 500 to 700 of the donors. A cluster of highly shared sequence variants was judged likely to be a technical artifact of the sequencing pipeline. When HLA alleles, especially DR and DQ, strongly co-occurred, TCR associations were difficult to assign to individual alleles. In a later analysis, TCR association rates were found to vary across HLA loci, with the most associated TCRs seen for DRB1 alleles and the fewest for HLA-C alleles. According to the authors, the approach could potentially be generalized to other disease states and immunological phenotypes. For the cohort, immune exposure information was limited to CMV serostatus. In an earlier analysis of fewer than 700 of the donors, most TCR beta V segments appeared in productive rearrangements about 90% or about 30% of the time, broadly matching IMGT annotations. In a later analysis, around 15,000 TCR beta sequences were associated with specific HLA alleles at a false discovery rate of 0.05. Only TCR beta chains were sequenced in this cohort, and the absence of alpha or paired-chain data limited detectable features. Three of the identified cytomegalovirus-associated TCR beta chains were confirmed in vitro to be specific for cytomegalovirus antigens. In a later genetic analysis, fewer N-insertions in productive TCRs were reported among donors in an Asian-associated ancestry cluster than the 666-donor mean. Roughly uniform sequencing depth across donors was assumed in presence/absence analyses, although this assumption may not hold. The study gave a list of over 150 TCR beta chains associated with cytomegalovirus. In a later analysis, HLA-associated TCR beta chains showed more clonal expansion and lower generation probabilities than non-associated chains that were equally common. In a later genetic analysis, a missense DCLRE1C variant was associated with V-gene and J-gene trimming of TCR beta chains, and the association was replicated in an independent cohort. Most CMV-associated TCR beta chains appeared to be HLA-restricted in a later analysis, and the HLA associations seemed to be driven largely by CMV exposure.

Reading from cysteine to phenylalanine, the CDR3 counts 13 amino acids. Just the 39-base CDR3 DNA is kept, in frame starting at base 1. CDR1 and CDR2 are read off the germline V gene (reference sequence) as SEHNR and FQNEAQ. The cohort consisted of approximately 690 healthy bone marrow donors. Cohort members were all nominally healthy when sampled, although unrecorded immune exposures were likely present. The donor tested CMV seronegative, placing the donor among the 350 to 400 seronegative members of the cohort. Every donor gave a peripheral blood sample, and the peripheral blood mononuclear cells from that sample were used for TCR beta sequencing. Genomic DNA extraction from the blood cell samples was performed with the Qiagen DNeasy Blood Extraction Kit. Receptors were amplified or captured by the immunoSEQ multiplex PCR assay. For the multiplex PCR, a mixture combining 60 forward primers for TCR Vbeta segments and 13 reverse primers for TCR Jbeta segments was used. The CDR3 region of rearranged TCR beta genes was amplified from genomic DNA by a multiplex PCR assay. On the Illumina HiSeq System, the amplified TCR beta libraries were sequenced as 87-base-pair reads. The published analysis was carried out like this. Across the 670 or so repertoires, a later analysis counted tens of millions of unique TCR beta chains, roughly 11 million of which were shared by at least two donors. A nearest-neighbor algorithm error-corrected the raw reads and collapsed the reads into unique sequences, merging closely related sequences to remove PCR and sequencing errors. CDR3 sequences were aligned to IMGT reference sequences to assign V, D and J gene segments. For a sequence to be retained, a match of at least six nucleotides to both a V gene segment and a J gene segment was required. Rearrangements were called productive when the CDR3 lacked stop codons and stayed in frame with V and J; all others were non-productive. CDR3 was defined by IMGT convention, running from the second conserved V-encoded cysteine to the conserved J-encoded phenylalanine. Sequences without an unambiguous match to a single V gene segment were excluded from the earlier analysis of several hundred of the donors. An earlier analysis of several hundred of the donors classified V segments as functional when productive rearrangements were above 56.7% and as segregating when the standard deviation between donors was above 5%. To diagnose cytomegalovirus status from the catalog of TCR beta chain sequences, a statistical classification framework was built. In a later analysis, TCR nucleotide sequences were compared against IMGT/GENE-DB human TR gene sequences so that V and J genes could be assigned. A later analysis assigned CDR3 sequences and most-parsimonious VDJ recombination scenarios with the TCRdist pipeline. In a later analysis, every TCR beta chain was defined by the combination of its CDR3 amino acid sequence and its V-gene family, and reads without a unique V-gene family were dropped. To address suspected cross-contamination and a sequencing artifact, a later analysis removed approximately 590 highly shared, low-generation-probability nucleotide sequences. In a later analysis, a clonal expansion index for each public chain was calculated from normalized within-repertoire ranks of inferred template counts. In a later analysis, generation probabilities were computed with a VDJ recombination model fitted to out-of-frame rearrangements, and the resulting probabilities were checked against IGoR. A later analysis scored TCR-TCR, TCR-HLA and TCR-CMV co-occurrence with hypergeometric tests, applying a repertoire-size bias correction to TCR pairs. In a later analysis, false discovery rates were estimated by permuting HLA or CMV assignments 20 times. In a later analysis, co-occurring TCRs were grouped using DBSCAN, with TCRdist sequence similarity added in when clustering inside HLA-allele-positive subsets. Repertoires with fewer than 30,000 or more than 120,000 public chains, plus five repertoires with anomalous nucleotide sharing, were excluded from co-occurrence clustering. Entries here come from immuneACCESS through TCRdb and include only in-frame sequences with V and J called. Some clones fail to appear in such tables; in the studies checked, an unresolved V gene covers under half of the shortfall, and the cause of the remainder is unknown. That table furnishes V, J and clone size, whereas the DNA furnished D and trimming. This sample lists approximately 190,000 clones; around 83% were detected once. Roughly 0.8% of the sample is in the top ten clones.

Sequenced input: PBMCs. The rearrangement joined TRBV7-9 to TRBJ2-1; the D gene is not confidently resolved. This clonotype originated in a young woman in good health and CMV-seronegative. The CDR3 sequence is CSSSSRSYNEQFF. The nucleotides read TGTTCCAGCAGCTCCCGGAGCTACAATGAGCAGTTCTTC.